This is a list of T cell receptor beta chains from one sample in a study of neurological immune-mediated disorders. TCRdb re-called the 5' RACE reads with MiXCR, one entry per CDR3 protein. The repertoire holds roughly 22,000 distinct CDR3 sequences, with over 5% as singletons. The sample comprised CD8+ T cells from blood. These receptors all stem from a man aged 18 to 30 in good health. CDR3s include the opening cysteine and the closing phenylalanine or tryptophan. Each record gives: V gene, J gene, clone size, D gene, CDR3 protein, CDR3 DNA. A D gene is named only where the DNA matches it firmly. A clone size is listed for some rows: how often the clone was seen (once, few, many), or a class if it is expanded.

>TRBV9|TRBJ2-1|many|TRBD1
CASSVGWGTGSSYNEQFF
TGTGCCAGCAGCGTAGGGTGGGGGACAGGCTCTTCCTACAATGAGCAGTTCTTC
>TRBV7-9|TRBJ2-7|many|TRBD1
CASSGGQPYEQYF
TGTGCCAGCAGCGGGGGACAGCCCTACGAGCAGTACTTC
>TRBV7-3|TRBJ2-5|many|NA
CASSSDLGETQYF
TGTGCCAGCAGCTCCGACCTGGGAGAGACCCAGTACTTC
>TRBV5-1|TRBJ1-5|many|NA
CASSFGTNSNQPQHF
TGCGCCAGCAGCTTCGGGACAAATAGCAATCAGCCCCAGCATTTT
>TRBV24-1|TRBJ2-1|NA|NA
CATSDFDTSLKQFF
TGTGCCACCAGTGATTTCGACACATCTCTGAAGCAGTTCTTC
>TRBV16|TRBJ1-4|many|NA
CASSQGVENEKLFF
TGTGCCAGCAGCCAAGGCGTCGAGAATGAAAAACTGTTTTTT
>TRBV29-1|TRBJ2-1|many|NA
CSLTGLEAYNEQFF
TGCAGCCTGACCGGCCTCGAAGCCTACAATGAGCAGTTCTTC
>TRBV29-1|TRBJ1-1|many|NA
CSVGTGMNTEAFF
TGCAGCGTGGGGACGGGCATGAACACTGAAGCTTTCTTT
>TRBV20-1|TRBJ1-1|many|NA
CSATGGGFFTEAFF
TGCAGTGCCACGGGGGGCGGCTTCTTCACTGAAGCTTTCTTT
>TRBV12-3/TRBV12-4|TRBJ2-3|many|NA
CASSPTGAHTDTQYF
TGTGCCAGCAGTCCCACAGGTGCCCACACAGATACGCAGTATTTT
>TRBV27|TRBJ2-3|many|TRBD1
CASSSLQGAQGDTQYF
TGTGCCAGCAGTTCTTTACAGGGGGCTCAGGGAGATACGCAGTATTTT
>TRBV6-5|TRBJ1-6|many|NA
CASSQPGTALQSLHF
TGTGCCAGCAGCCAACCCGGGACTGCCCTCCAATCCCTCCACTTT
>TRBV30|TRBJ2-5|many|NA
CAWSVMGTGGETQYF
TGTGCCTGGAGTGTTATGGGGACCGGGGGAGAGACCCAGTACTTC
>TRBV7-6|TRBJ2-2|many|NA
CASSSGGGIDTGELFF
TGTGCCAGCTCATCAGGGGGGGGCATCGACACCGGGGAGCTGTTTTTT
>TRBV10-3|TRBJ2-2|many|TRBD1
CAISEVGTGGPGELFF
TGTGCCATCAGTGAGGTTGGGACAGGGGGCCCCGGGGAGCTGTTTTTT
>TRBV27|TRBJ2-7|many|NA
CASKSAGHSSYEQYF
TGTGCCAGCAAATCCGCGGGTCATTCGAGCTACGAGCAGTACTTC
>TRBV10-3|TRBJ1-3|many|NA
CAITPSSGNTIYF
TGTGCCATCACGCCGTCCTCTGGAAACACCATATATTTT
>TRBV16|TRBJ1-5|many|NA
CASSQYSNQPQHF
TGTGCCAGCAGCCAATACAGCAATCAGCCCCAGCATTTT
>TRBV29-1|TRBJ1-1|many|NA
CSVAKGMGAEAFF
TGCAGCGTTGCGAAGGGTATGGGCGCTGAAGCTTTCTTT
>TRBV4-1|TRBJ2-7|few|NA
CASSQDPGRGNEQYF
TGCGCCAGCAGCCAAGACCCCGGCAGAGGCAACGAGCAGTACTTC
>TRBV5-6|TRBJ1-5|NA|NA
CASSLVRSNQPQHF
TGTGCCAGCAGCTTGGTTCGGAGTAATCAGCCCCAGCATTTT
>TRBV7-8|TRBJ1-5|many|TRBD1
CASSLGGQGSNQPQHF
TGTGCCAGCAGCTTAGGAGGACAGGGTAGCAATCAGCCCCAGCATTTT
>TRBV3-1|TRBJ1-2|many|NA
CASSQTTGFYGYTF
TGTGCCAGCAGCCAAACTACAGGGTTCTATGGCTACACCTTC
>TRBV27|TRBJ2-7|many|NA
CASGHGDISYEQYF
TGTGCCAGCGGTCACGGGGACATCTCATATGAGCAGTACTTC
>TRBV5-1|TRBJ2-5|NA|TRBD1
CASSLDRVRETQYF
TGCGCCAGCAGCCTGGACAGGGTGCGAGAGACCCAGTACTTC
>TRBV20-1|TRBJ2-2|many|TRBD2
CSARVSGDTGELFF
TGCAGTGCTAGAGTGAGCGGGGACACCGGGGAGCTGTTTTTT
>TRBV12-3/TRBV12-4|TRBJ1-1|many|TRBD1
CASSDYTGQQAFF
TGTGCCAGCAGTGACTATACGGGACAGCAAGCTTTCTTT
>TRBV6-5|TRBJ2-1|many|NA
CASRSTGSNNEQFF
TGTGCCAGCAGAAGTACAGGGTCGAACAATGAGCAGTTCTTC
>TRBV18|TRBJ2-5|many|NA
CASSPPRNRETQYF
TGTGCCAGCTCACCGCCCCGAAATCGAGAGACCCAGTACTTC
>TRBV12-3/TRBV12-4|TRBJ2-1|many|TRBD1
CASTLTGGSYNEQFF
TGTGCCAGCACCCTGACAGGGGGCTCCTACAATGAGCAGTTCTTC
>TRBV7-3|TRBJ2-7|NA|NA
CASSLSSGDSYEQYF
TGTGCCAGCAGCTTAAGTTCAGGCGACTCCTACGAGCAGTACTTC
>TRBV5-1|TRBJ2-3|many|NA
CASRGARRSGPDTQYF
TGCGCCAGCAGGGGGGCGCGGCGTAGCGGGCCAGATACGCAGTATTTT
>TRBV14|TRBJ2-5|many|TRBD2
CASSQRLTSGGAGETQYF
TGTGCCAGCAGCCAACGTCTGACAAGCGGGGGGGCCGGGGAGACCCAGTACTTC
>TRBV20-1|TRBJ1-1|many|NA
CSAMPGPGANTEAFF
TGCAGTGCTATGCCGGGGCCTGGGGCGAACACTGAAGCTTTCTTT
>TRBV18|TRBJ2-3|many|TRBD1
CASSPGTGGLDTQYF
TGTGCCAGCTCACCAGGAACAGGGGGCTTGGATACGCAGTATTTT
>TRBV5-1|TRBJ1-1|NA|NA
CASSLARTANTEAFF
TGCGCCAGCAGCTTGGCTCGGACGGCGAACACTGAAGCTTTCTTT
>TRBV19|TRBJ2-1|NA|NA
CASSPAGYEQFF
TGTGCCAGTAGCCCCGCAGGGTATGAGCAGTTCTTC
>TRBV5-1|TRBJ2-1|NA|TRBD1
CTSSLGATWDRVYNEQFF
TGCACCAGCAGCTTGGGTGCTACCTGGGACAGGGTCTACAATGAGCAGTTCTTC
>TRBV24-1|TRBJ2-3|many|TRBD2
CATASGTNTDTQYF
TGTGCCACCGCCTCCGGGACTAACACAGATACGCAGTATTTT
>TRBV5-1|TRBJ2-5|few|NA
CAKQLQGRGNQETQYF
TGCGCCAAGCAGCTCCAAGGACGGGGCAACCAAGAGACCCAGTACTTC
>TRBV29-1|TRBJ1-2|many|TRBD1
CSVPTGGYGYTF
TGCAGCGTACCAACAGGGGGGTATGGCTACACCTTC
>TRBV6-2/TRBV6-3|TRBJ2-7|many|NA
CASSYPPSEDRTYEQYF
TGTGCCAGCAGTTACCCCCCCAGTGAGGACCGAACCTACGAGCAGTACTTC
>TRBV6-5|TRBJ2-1|many|TRBD2
CASSYPLAGGNNEQFF
TGTGCCAGCAGTTACCCACTAGCGGGGGGTAACAATGAGCAGTTCTTC
>TRBV4-3|TRBJ2-3|many|TRBD1
CASSQEAGGIDTQYF
TGCGCCAGCAGCCAAGAAGCAGGGGGAATAGATACGCAGTATTTT
>TRBV9|TRBJ2-3|many|NA
CASSFAGTSTDTQYF
TGTGCCAGCAGCTTCGCGGGGACTAGCACAGATACGCAGTATTTT
>TRBV9|TRBJ2-1|many|NA
CASSVAGGLGQEFF
TGTGCCAGCAGCGTAGCGGGCGGGCTGGGCCAAGAGTTCTTC
>TRBV6-5|TRBJ1-4|many|TRBD1
CASGTGINEKLFF
TGTGCCAGTGGGACAGGGATTAATGAAAAACTGTTTTTT
>TRBV4-3|TRBJ2-1|medium-sized|TRBD2
CASSQDGLARNEQFF
TGCGCCAGCAGCCAAGATGGACTAGCACGCAATGAGCAGTTCTTC
>TRBV12-3/TRBV12-4|TRBJ2-3|many|TRBD2
CASSSGLAEDTQYF
TGTGCCAGCAGCTCGGGACTAGCGGAAGATACGCAGTATTTT
>TRBV4-1|TRBJ1-5|many|NA
CASSQEGTGSNQPQHF
TGCGCCAGCAGCCAAGAAGGAACAGGCTCCAATCAGCCCCAGCATTTT
>TRBV5-1|TRBJ2-5|many|NA
CASSFGTGGTETQYF
TGCGCCAGCAGCTTCGGGACTGGGGGGACGGAGACCCAGTACTTC
>TRBV5-1|TRBJ2-7|many|NA
CASSKWAEASTYEQYF
TGCGCCAGCAGCAAGTGGGCGGAGGCGTCGACCTACGAGCAGTACTTC
>TRBV12-3/TRBV12-4|TRBJ1-5|many|NA
CASSLDADSDFQPQHF
TGTGCCAGCAGTTTAGATGCGGACAGTGATTTTCAGCCCCAGCATTTT
>TRBV7-9|TRBJ1-4|few|TRBD1
CASSMTGREPNEKLFF
TGTGCCAGCAGCATGACAGGGAGGGAACCTAATGAAAAACTGTTTTTT
>TRBV4-2|TRBJ1-1|many|TRBD1
CASSQDRDRGPGAFF
TGTGCCAGCAGCCAAGATAGGGACAGGGGTCCCGGGGCTTTCTTT
>TRBV29-1|TRBJ2-2|many|NA
CSVTLAAGELFF
TGCAGCGTAACACTAGCAGCCGGGGAGCTGTTTTTT
>TRBV5-6|TRBJ2-1|many|NA
CASRRGAWGPYNEQFF
TGTGCCAGCCGCAGGGGAGCCTGGGGCCCCTACAATGAGCAGTTCTTC
>TRBV6-2/TRBV6-3|TRBJ1-2|few|NA
CASSRTPGWDGYTF
TGTGCCAGCAGTCGGACACCCGGCTGGGATGGCTACACCTTC
>TRBV2|TRBJ1-6|many|NA
CASSAAVSSYNSPLHF
TGTGCCAGCAGCGCCGCGGTGAGCTCCTATAATTCACCCCTCCACTTT
>TRBV4-2|TRBJ1-1|medium-sized|NA
CASSPESGAPVLNTEAFF
TGTGCCAGCAGCCCAGAATCGGGGGCGCCAGTTCTGAACACTGAAGCTTTCTTT